A single sample is the source of the 10 T cell receptor beta chains below, sequenced in a study of OX40 agonist ivuxolimab in advanced cancers. Clones were read by immunoSEQ multiplex PCR, and TCRdb kept only the in-frame ones, dropping some. The repertoire holds about 60,000 clones, 70% to 90% seen once, with approximately 4% in the top ten. The input for sequencing was CD4+ or CD8+ T cells sorted from blood, taken in a trial of the OX40 agonist ivuxolimab. Every receptor here comes from an adult with an advanced solid tumor such as melanoma, head and neck, liver or kidney cancer.

The J gene is TRBJ2-5, the V gene TRBV27; D is tentatively TRBD1 or TRBD2 (5 bases each). Germline values: CDR1 MNHEY, CDR2 SMNVEV (reference sequence). V was pared by 8 bases and J by 7 bases, with 11 bases between. The CDR3 covers 11 residues. Written as DNA, the CDR3 is TGTGCCAGCCTCGATGGGGGGACCCAGTACTTC. It yields the protein CASLDGGTQYF.

CDR3 sequence reads: CASSSMPNEKLFF. The CDR3 DNA reads TGTGCCAGCAGCTCCATGCCTAATGAAAAACTGTTTTTT. The rearrangement uses TRBV6-6 and TRBJ1-4; D is unclear. Germline V gene sequence: CDR1 MNHNY, CDR2 SVGAGI (reference sequence). The V and J ends lost 6 bases and 3 bases respectively, with 8 bases between them. This CDR3 region has 13 residues.

The chain carries TRBV7-2 and TRBJ1-5, with a possible D match to TRBD1 (5 bases). The CDR3 has 12 amino acids. Trimming took off 10 bases at V and 7 bases at J, with 14 bases between the two ends. Germline CDR1 is SGHTA and CDR2 is FQGNSA. The CDR3 nucleotides are TGTGCCACCTCCAGGGCTGGGCAGCCCCAGCATTTT. Translation: CATSRAGQPQHF.

The chain combines TRBV6-5 with TRBJ1-1; D perhaps matches TRBD1 (5 bases). This CDR3 region has 14 residues. CDR1 and CDR2 from the germline V gene are MNHEY and SVGAGI. Trimming pared 8 bases from V and 2 bases from J, leaving 15 bases between. The DNA for the CDR3 is TGTGCCAGCGTCGGGGCCGTGGGAAACACTGAAGCTTTCTTT. As protein: CASVGAVGNTEAFF.

This clone was seen just once. The V gene is TRBV5-1, the J gene TRBJ1-1; no definite D call. Germline loops: CDR1 SGHRS, CDR2 YFSETQ. The CDR3 loop spans 14 amino acids. V lost 1 base, J lost 2 bases, and 9 bases lay in between. The CDR3 bases are TGCGCCAGCAGCTTGATCGGGGATAACACTGAAGCTTTCTTT. It encodes CASSLIGDNTEAFF.

The CDR3 coding sequence is TGTGCCAGCAGCGTCACCCTCACAGGGGGCGCCCGTCAGTTCTTC. Its protein product is CASSVTLTGGARQFF. The gene calls are TRBV9 and TRBJ2-1; 9 bases are a match to TRBD1. Germline values: CDR1 SGDLS, CDR2 YYNGEE. With V trimmed by 2 bases and J by 13 bases, 13 bases remained unmatched. The CDR3 has 15 residues. The full variable domain, completed using reference TRBV9 and TRBJ2-1, is DSGVTQTPKHLITATGQRVTLRCSPRSGDLSVYWYQQSLDQGLQFLIQYYNGEERAKGNILERFSAQQFPDLHSELNLSSLELGDSALYFCASSVTLTGGARQFFGPGTRLTVL.

V and J are TRBV28 and TRBJ1-5; TRBD1 matches 7 bases. V was clipped by 6 bases and J by 7 bases; unmatched bases: 9. Germline V gene lookup returns CDR1 MDHEN and CDR2 SYDVKM. This CDR3 region has 14 residues. CDR3 bases: TGTGCCAGCAGCCATGACAGGGTGGAACAGCCCCAGCATTTT. Residues: CASSHDRVEQPQHF.

CDR3 coding DNA: TGTGCCAGCGGGAGGGTGGACTACGAGCAGTACTTC. As protein: CASGRVDYEQYF. The chain joins TRBV11-3 to TRBJ2-7, with TRBD2 matching over 7 bases. From germline, CDR1 is SGHNT and CDR2 YENEEA. V shed 8 bases and J 3 bases; nucleotides not matched to a gene: 4. This CDR3 spans 12 amino acids. Using reference TRBV11-3 and TRBJ2-7 for the parts outside the CDR3, the full variable domain is EAGVVQSPRYKIIEKKQPVAFWCNPISGHNTLYWYLQNLGQGPELLIRYENEEAVDDSQLPKDRFSAERLKGVDSTLKIQPAELGDSAVYLCASGRVDYEQYFGPGTRLTVT.

The gene calls are TRBV2 and TRBJ2-3; D gene unclear. V gave up 1 base and J gave up 4 bases, with 9 bases separating them. This CDR3 region has 14 residues. Germline V lookup: CDR1 SNHLY, CDR2 FYNNEI. The CDR3 DNA reads TGTGCCAGCAGTGAAGGGCAGGTTCCAGATACGCAGTATTTT. Encoded protein: CASSEGQVPDTQYF.

The chain employs TRBV6-5 and TRBJ2-7; weak D call: TRBD1 (6 bases). CDR1 and CDR2 (germline): MNHEY, SVGAGI. V was shortened by 6 bases and J by 5 bases, with 20 bases between the two germline ends. This CDR3 spans 15 amino acids. Here the CDR3 DNA reads TGTGCCAGCAGCCATACACTACAGGGTGGCGACGAGCAGTACTTC. Translation gives CASSHTLQGGDEQYF.